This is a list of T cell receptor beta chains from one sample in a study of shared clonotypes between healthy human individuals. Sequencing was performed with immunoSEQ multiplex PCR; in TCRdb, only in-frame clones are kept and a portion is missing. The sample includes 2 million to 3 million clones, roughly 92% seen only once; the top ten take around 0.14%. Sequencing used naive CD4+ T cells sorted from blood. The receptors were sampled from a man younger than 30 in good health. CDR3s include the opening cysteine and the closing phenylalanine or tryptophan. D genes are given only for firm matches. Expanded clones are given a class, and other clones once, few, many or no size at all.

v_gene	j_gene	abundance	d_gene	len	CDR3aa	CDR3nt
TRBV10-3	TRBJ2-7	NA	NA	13	CAIRGDDFYEQYF	TGTGCCATCAGGGGCGACGATTTTTACGAGCAGTACTTC
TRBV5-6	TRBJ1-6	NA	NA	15	CASSLGQGSNSPLHF	TGTGCCAGCAGCTTGGGGCAGGGAAGTAATTCACCCCTCCACTTT
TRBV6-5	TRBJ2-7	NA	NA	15	CASSRGGKVPYEQYF	TGTGCCAGCAGCAGGGGGGGGAAGGTCCCCTACGAGCAGTACTTC
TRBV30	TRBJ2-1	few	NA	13	CAWSVLGAGEQFF	TGTGCCTGGAGTGTATTGGGGGCCGGTGAGCAGTTCTTC
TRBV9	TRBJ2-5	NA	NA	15	CASSVAPGFQETQYF	TGTGCCAGCAGCGTAGCTCCAGGTTTCCAAGAGACCCAGTACTTC
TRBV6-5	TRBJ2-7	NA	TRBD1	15	CASSSQSSGGYEQYF	TGTGCCAGCAGTTCCCAGAGCTCAGGGGGCTACGAGCAGTACTTC
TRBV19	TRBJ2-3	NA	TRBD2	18	CASSRLAGTHARGDTQYF	TGTGCCAGTAGTCGACTAGCGGGGACGCACGCACGGGGAGATACGCAGTATTTT
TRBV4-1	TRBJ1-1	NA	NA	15	CASSQPKTTYTEAFF	TGCGCCAGCAGCCAACCCAAGACTACCTACACTGAAGCTTTCTTT
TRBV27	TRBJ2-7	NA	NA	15	CASSLGAAAFYEQYF	TGTGCCAGCAGTTTAGGGGCAGCCGCCTTCTACGAGCAGTACTTC
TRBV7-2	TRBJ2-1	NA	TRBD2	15	CASSRLAHGSNEQFF	TGTGCCAGCAGCAGACTAGCGCATGGGTCGAATGAGCAGTTCTTC
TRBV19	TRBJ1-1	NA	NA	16	CASSPHAGVRDTEAFF	TGTGCCAGTAGTCCTCACGCAGGGGTAAGGGACACTGAAGCTTTCTTT
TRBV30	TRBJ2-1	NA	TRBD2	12	CAWGTSESEQFF	TGTGCCTGGGGGACTAGCGAAAGTGAGCAGTTCTTC
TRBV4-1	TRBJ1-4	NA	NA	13	CASSNVWGEKLFF	TGCGCCAGCAGCAATGTGTGGGGTGAAAAACTGTTTTTT
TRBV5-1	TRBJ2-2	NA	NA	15	CASRGYADYTGELFF	TGCGCCAGCAGGGGGTACGCGGACTACACCGGGGAGCTGTTTTTT
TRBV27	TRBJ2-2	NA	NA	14	CASSLSPVAGELFF	TGTGCCAGCAGTTTATCCCCGGTGGCCGGGGAGCTGTTTTTT
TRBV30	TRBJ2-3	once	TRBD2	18	CAWSVFGGGAWSTDTQYF	TGTGCCTGGAGTGTTTTCGGCGGGGGGGCCTGGAGCACAGATACGCAGTATTTT
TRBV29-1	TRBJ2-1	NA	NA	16	CSVERPTGRYGNEQFF	TGCAGCGTTGAGAGACCGACAGGGAGGTATGGCAATGAGCAGTTCTTC
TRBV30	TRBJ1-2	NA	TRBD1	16	CAWSAGQGNSYYGYTF	TGTGCCTGGAGTGCGGGACAGGGAAACTCCTACTATGGCTACACCTTC
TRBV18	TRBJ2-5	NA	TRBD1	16	CASSPPNAGGGETQYF	TGTGCCAGCTCACCACCGAACGCAGGGGGCGGGGAGACCCAGTACTTC
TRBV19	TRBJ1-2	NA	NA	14	CASAWAGMAEGYTF	TGTGCCAGTGCTTGGGCAGGTATGGCGGAGGGCTACACCTTC
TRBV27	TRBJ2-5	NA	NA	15	CASGPGLGRQETQYF	TGTGCCAGCGGCCCGGGTCTGGGGCGACAAGAGACCCAGTACTTC
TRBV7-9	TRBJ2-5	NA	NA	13	CASSLDEGETQYF	TGTGCCAGCAGCTTAGACGAGGGAGAGACCCAGTACTTC
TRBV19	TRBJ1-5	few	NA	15	CASSWGAEARQPQHF	TGTGCCAGTAGTTGGGGGGCAGAGGCTAGGCAGCCCCAGCATTTT
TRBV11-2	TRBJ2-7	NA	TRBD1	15	CASSTPWTGDYEQYF	TGTGCCAGCAGCACTCCCTGGACAGGGGACTACGAGCAGTACTTC
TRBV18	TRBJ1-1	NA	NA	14	CASSDSSGNTEAFF	TGTGCCAGCTCCGACAGTTCAGGGAACACTGAAGCTTTCTTT